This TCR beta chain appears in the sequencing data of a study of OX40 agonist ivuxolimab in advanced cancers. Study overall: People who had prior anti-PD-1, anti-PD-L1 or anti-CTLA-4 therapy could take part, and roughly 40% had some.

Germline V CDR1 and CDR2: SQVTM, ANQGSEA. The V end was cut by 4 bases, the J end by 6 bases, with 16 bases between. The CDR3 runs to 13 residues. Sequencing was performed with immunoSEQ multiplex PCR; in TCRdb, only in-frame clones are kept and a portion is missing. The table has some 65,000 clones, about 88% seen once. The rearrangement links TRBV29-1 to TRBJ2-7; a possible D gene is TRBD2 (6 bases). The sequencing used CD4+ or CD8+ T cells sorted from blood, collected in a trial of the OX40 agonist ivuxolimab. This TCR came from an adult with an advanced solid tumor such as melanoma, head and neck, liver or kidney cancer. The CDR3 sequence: CSVVGVGGSEQYF. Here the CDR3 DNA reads TGCAGCGTTGTGGGCGTTGGAGGGAGCGAGCAGTACTTC.